This is a list of T cell receptor beta chains from one sample in a study of PD-1 blockade in classical Hodgkin lymphoma. Produced via immunoSEQ multiplex PCR; TCRdb's table is partial and in-frame only. Of about 96,000 clones listed, 90% to 95% are singletons. The sequencing used peripheral blood mononuclear cells (PBMCs), collected before the fourth cycle of nivolumab. These receptors originate from a human donor with classical Hodgkin lymphoma. The CDR3 runs from the conserved cysteine through the conserved F or W. A D gene is named only where the DNA matches it firmly. Clone size is stated in some rows and not others, as once, few, many or a class when expanded.

abundance: -; len: 12; j_gene: TRBJ2-1; v_gene: TRBV9; d_gene: -; CDR3aa: CASRAGANEQFF; CDR3nt: TGTGCCAGCAGAGCAGGGGCCAATGAGCAGTTCTTC
abundance: -; len: 16; j_gene: TRBJ1-5; v_gene: TRBV5-1; d_gene: -; CDR3aa: CARNLAIGVSNQPQHF; CDR3nt: TGCGCCAGGAACCTAGCTATCGGGGTTAGCAATCAGCCCCAGCATTTT
abundance: -; len: 14; j_gene: TRBJ2-5; v_gene: TRBV7-2; d_gene: -; CDR3aa: CASSEGWGQETQYF; CDR3nt: TGTGCCAGCAGCGAGGGGTGGGGTCAAGAGACCCAGTACTTC
abundance: -; len: 14; j_gene: TRBJ1-5; v_gene: TRBV27; d_gene: -; CDR3aa: CASSFRYADQPQHF; CDR3nt: TGTGCCAGCAGTTTTCGTTACGCAGATCAGCCCCAGCATTTT
abundance: -; len: 16; j_gene: TRBJ1-1; v_gene: TRBV7-2; d_gene: -; CDR3aa: CASSLTGTPMNTEAFF; CDR3nt: TGTGCCAGCAGCTTAACCGGGACTCCCATGAACACTGAAGCTTTCTTT
abundance: -; len: 9; j_gene: TRBJ2-7; v_gene: TRBV28; d_gene: -; CDR3aa: CASGGEQYF; CDR3nt: TGTGCCAGCGGGGGCGAGCAGTACTTC
abundance: -; len: 17; j_gene: TRBJ2-1; v_gene: TRBV6-4; d_gene: TRBD2; CDR3aa: CASSPGTSGRDRHEQFF; CDR3nt: TGTGCCAGCAGTCCCGGGACTAGCGGGAGGGACCGCCATGAGCAGTTCTTC
abundance: -; len: 16; j_gene: TRBJ1-5; v_gene: TRBV7-8; d_gene: -; CDR3aa: CASSPRLGPGYQPQHF; CDR3nt: TGTGCCAGCAGCCCGCGCTTGGGTCCAGGGTATCAGCCCCAGCATTTT
abundance: once; len: 15; j_gene: TRBJ2-7; v_gene: TRBV2; d_gene: -; CDR3aa: CASSEFGTDIWKQYF; CDR3nt: TGTGCCAGCAGTGAATTCGGGACCGATATTTGGAAGCAGTACTTC
abundance: -; len: 13; j_gene: TRBJ1-1; v_gene: TRBV14; d_gene: -; CDR3aa: CASESSMNTEAFF; CDR3nt: TGTGCCAGCGAGAGCAGCATGAACACTGAAGCTTTCTTT
abundance: -; len: 13; j_gene: TRBJ2-2; v_gene: TRBV7-6; d_gene: -; CDR3aa: CASSFSWTGELFF; CDR3nt: TGTGCCAGCAGCTTTAGTTGGACCGGGGAGCTGTTTTTT
abundance: -; len: 14; j_gene: TRBJ1-1; v_gene: TRBV6-5; d_gene: TRBD1; CDR3aa: CASSYRGQDTEAFF; CDR3nt: TGTGCCAGCAGTTACAGGGGGCAGGACACTGAAGCTTTCTTT
abundance: -; len: 15; j_gene: TRBJ1-4; v_gene: TRBV19; d_gene: -; CDR3aa: CASSTAGRRNEKLFF; CDR3nt: TGTGCCAGTAGTACCGCGGGGAGGAGAAATGAAAAACTGTTTTTT
abundance: -; len: 14; j_gene: TRBJ2-2; v_gene: TRBV5-1; d_gene: -; CDR3aa: CASSLMGDSGELFF; CDR3nt: TGCGCCAGCAGCTTGATGGGAGACTCCGGGGAGCTGTTTTTT
abundance: -; len: 16; j_gene: TRBJ2-7; v_gene: TRBV5-1; d_gene: -; CDR3aa: CASSLGGGLGSYEQYF; CDR3nt: TGCGCCAGCAGCTTGGGTGGGGGGCTAGGATCCTACGAGCAGTACTTC
abundance: -; len: 14; j_gene: TRBJ2-7; v_gene: TRBV7-6; d_gene: -; CDR3aa: CASSPISNSYEQYF; CDR3nt: TGTGCCAGCAGTCCTATAAGTAACTCCTACGAGCAGTACTTC
abundance: -; len: 12; j_gene: TRBJ2-7; v_gene: TRBV29-1; d_gene: -; CDR3aa: CSVLWDRNEQYF; CDR3nt: TGCAGCGTTCTTTGGGACCGAAACGAGCAGTACTTC
abundance: -; len: 15; j_gene: TRBJ2-7; v_gene: TRBV4-2; d_gene: TRBD2; CDR3aa: CASSPTGLAGDEQYF; CDR3nt: TGTGCCAGCAGCCCAACGGGACTAGCGGGAGATGAGCAGTACTTC
abundance: -; len: 15; j_gene: TRBJ2-3; v_gene: TRBV18; d_gene: TRBD2; CDR3aa: CASSPWSREEDTQYF; CDR3nt: TGTGCCAGCTCACCATGGTCCCGGGAGGAAGATACGCAGTATTTT
abundance: -; len: 15; j_gene: TRBJ1-5; v_gene: TRBV30; d_gene: -; CDR3aa: CAWSVGRNSNQPQHF; CDR3nt: TGTGCCTGGAGCGTCGGGAGAAATAGCAATCAGCCCCAGCATTTT
abundance: -; len: 15; j_gene: TRBJ1-1; v_gene: TRBV6-4; d_gene: -; CDR3aa: CASSDSTAADTEAFF; CDR3nt: TGTGCCAGCAGTGACTCGACGGCAGCTGACACTGAAGCTTTCTTT
abundance: -; len: 16; j_gene: TRBJ2-5; v_gene: TRBV6-5; d_gene: -; CDR3aa: CASSYSTGTMEETQYF; CDR3nt: TGTGCCAGCAGTTACTCGACGGGAACCATGGAAGAGACCCAGTACTTC
abundance: -; len: 14; j_gene: TRBJ1-1; v_gene: TRBV11-2; d_gene: -; CDR3aa: CASSPWAPNTEAFF; CDR3nt: TGTGCCAGCAGCCCTTGGGCGCCGAACACTGAAGCTTTCTTT
abundance: -; len: 15; j_gene: TRBJ2-5; v_gene: TRBV13; d_gene: TRBD2; CDR3aa: CASSKGLAGQETQYF; CDR3nt: TGTGCCAGCAGTAAGGGACTAGCGGGACAAGAGACCCAGTACTTC
abundance: -; len: 13; j_gene: TRBJ2-7; v_gene: TRBV21-1; d_gene: -; CDR3aa: CATSGNTSYEQYF; CDR3nt: TGTGCCACTAGCGGGAACACGTCCTACGAGCAGTACTTC
abundance: -; len: 15; j_gene: TRBJ1-2; v_gene: TRBV5-6; d_gene: -; CDR3aa: CASSLVGREAVTYTF; CDR3nt: TGTGCCAGCAGCTTGGTCGGCAGGGAAGCCGTGACCTACACCTTC
abundance: -; len: 14; j_gene: TRBJ2-7; v_gene: TRBV28; d_gene: TRBD1; CDR3aa: CASSSPGTAYEQYF; CDR3nt: TGTGCCAGCAGTTCCCCAGGGACAGCTTACGAGCAGTACTTC